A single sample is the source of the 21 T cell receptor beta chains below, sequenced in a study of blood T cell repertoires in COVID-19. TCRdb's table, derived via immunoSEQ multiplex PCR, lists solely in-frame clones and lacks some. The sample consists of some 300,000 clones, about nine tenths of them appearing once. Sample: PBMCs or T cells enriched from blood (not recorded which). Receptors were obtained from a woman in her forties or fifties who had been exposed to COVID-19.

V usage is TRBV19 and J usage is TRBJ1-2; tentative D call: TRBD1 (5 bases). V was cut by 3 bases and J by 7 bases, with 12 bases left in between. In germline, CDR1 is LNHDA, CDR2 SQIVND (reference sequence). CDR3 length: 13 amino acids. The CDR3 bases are TGTGCCAGTAGTATCCGACAGAGCCGTGGCTACACCTTC. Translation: CASSIRQSRGYTF. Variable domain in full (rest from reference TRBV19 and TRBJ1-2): DGGITQSPKYLFRKEGQNVTLSCEQNLNHDAMYWYRQDPGQGLRLIYYSQIVNDFQKGDIAEGYSVSREKKESFPLTVTSAQKNPTAFYLCASSIRQSRGYTFGSGTRLTVV.

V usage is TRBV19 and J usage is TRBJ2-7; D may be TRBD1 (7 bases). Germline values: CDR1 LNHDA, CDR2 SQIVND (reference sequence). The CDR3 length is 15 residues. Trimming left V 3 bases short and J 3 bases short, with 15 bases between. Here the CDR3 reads CASSMSQGGIYEQYF. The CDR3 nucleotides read TGTGCCAGTAGTATGAGCCAGGGGGGAATCTACGAGCAGTACTTC.

CDR3 amino acids: CASGRDRGLYEQYF. CDR3 DNA sequence: TGTGCCAGCGGCCGGGACAGGGGACTATACGAGCAGTACTTC. The chain has TRBV27 and TRBJ2-7, with 10 bases aligning to TRBD1. The CDR3 is made up of 14 amino acids. The germline CDR1 and CDR2 sequences are MNHEY and SMNVEV (reference sequence). The V segment lost 8 bases and the J segment 4 bases; nucleotides outside the gene matches: 8.

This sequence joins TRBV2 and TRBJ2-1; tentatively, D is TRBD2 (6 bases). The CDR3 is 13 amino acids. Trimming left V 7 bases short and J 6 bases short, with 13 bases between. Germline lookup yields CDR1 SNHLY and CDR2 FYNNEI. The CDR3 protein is CASTPPGLNEQFF. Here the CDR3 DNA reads TGTGCCAGCACCCCCCCGGGACTCAATGAGCAGTTCTTC.

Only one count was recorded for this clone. CDR3 nucleotide sequence: TGTGCCAGCAGCTTCGGTCAGGGAGGGAGTGGCTACACCTTC. Residues: CASSFGQGGSGYTF. J is TRBJ1-2 and V is TRBV7-2, with D maybe TRBD1 (5 bases). Trimming removed 3 bases from V and 7 bases from J, with 15 bases in between. This CDR3 is 14 amino acids long. Germline loops: CDR1 SGHTA, CDR2 FQGNSA.

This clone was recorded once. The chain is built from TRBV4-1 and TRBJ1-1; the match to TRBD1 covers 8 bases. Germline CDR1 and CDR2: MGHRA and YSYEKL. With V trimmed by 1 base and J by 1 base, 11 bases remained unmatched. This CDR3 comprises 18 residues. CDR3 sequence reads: CASSQVRPGGGWNTEAFF. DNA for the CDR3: TGCGCCAGCAGCCAAGTAAGGCCAGGGGGCGGTTGGAACACTGAAGCTTTCTTT.

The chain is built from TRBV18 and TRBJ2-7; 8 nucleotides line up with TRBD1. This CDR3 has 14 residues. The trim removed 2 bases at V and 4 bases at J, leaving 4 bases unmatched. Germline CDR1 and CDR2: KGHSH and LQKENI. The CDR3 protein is CASSPSGGGYEQYF. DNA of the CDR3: TGTGCCAGCTCACCATCAGGGGGCGGGTACGAGCAGTACTTC.

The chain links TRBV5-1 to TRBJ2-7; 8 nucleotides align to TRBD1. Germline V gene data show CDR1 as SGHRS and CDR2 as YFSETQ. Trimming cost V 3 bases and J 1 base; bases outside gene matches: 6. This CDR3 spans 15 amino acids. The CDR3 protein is CASSSGQGESYEQYF. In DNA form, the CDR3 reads TGCGCCAGCAGCTCAGGACAGGGAGAGTCCTACGAGCAGTACTTC. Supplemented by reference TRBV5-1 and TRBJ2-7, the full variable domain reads KAGVTQTPRYLIKTRGQQVTLSCSPISGHRSVSWYQQTPGQGLQFLFEYFSETQRNKGNFPGRFSGRQFSNSRSEMNVSTLELGDSALYLCASSSGQGESYEQYFGPGTRLTVT.

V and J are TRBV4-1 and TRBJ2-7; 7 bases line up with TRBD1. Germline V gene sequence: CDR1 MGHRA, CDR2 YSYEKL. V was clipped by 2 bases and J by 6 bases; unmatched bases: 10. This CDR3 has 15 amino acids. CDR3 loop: CASSQSWDSLAEQYF. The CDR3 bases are TGCGCCAGCAGCCAATCGTGGGACAGTCTGGCCGAGCAGTACTTC.

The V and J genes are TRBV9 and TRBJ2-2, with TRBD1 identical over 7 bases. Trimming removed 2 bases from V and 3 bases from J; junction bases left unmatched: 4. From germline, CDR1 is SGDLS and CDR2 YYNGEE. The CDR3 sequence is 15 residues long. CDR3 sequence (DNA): TGTGCCAGCAGCGTGAGGGGGCGGGACACCGGGGAGCTGTTTTTT. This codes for CASSVRGRDTGELFF.

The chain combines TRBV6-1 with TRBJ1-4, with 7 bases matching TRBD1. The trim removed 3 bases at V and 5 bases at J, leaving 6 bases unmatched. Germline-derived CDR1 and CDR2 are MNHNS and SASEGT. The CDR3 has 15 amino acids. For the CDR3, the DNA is TGTGCCAGCAGTGAGCCGACAGGGACAAATGAAAAACTGTTTTTT. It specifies CASSEPTGTNEKLFF.

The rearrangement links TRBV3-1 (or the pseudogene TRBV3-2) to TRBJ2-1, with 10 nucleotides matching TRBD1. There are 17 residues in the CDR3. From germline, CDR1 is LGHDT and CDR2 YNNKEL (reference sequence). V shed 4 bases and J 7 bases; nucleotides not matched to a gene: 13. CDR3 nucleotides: TGTGCCAGCAGCCGGTGGGAAGGACAGGGGGAAAGTAATGAGCAGTTCTTC. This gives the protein CASSRWEGQGESNEQFF.

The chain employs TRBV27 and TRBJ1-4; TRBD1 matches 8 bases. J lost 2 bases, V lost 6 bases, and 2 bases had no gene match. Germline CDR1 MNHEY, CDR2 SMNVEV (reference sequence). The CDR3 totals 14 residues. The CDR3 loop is CASRRTGTNEKLFF. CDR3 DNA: TGTGCCAGCAGACGGACAGGGACTAATGAAAAACTGTTTTTT.

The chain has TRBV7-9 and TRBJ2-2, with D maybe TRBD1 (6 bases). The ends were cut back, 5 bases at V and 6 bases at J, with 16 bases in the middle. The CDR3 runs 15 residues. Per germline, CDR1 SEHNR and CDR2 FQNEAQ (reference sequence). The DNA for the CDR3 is TGTGCCAGCAGCCCAAGAACAGGGTTTCCCGGGGAGCTGTTTTTT. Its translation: CASSPRTGFPGELFF.

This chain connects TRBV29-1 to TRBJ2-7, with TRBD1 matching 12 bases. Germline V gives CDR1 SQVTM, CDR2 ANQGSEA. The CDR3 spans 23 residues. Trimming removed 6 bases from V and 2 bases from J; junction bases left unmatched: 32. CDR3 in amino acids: CSVPRKKWDRGLWCIVRPYEQYF. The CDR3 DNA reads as TGCAGCGTGCCACGCAAAAAGTGGGACAGGGGGCTTTGGTGTATAGTTCGTCCCTACGAGCAGTACTTC.

CDR3 nucleotide sequence: TGTGCCGAAACTCAGGGGGGCGGAGGGGCTTTCTTT. This encodes CAETQGGGGAFF. The V call is TRBV30, the J call TRBJ1-1, with 7 bases identical to TRBD1. CDR1 and CDR2 (germline): GTSNPN, SVGIG (reference sequence). The CDR3 is 12 residues long. The J segment lost 11 bases and the V segment lost 8 bases, leaving 14 bases of the junction unmatched.

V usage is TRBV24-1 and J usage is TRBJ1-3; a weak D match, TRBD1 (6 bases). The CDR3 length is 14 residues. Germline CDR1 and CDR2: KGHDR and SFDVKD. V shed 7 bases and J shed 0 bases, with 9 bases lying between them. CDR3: CATSDRRSGNTIYF. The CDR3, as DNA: TGTGCCACCAGCGACAGGCGCTCTGGAAACACCATATATTTT.

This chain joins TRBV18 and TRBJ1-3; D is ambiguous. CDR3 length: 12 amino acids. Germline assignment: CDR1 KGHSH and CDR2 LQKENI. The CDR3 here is CAGAGLGNTIYF. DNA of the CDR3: TGTGCTGGAGCGGGCTTGGGAAACACCATATATTTT.

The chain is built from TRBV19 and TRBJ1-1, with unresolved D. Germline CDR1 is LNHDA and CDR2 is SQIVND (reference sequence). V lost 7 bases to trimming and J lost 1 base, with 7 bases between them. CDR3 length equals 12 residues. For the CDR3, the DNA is TGTGCCAGTATGGCACCGAACACTGAAGCTTTCTTT. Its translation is CASMAPNTEAFF. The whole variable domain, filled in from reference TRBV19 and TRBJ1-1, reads DGGITQSPKYLFRKEGQNVTLSCEQNLNHDAMYWYRQDPGQGLRLIYYSQIVNDFQKGDIAEGYSVSREKKESFPLTVTSAQKNPTAFYLCASMAPNTEAFFGQGTRLTVV.

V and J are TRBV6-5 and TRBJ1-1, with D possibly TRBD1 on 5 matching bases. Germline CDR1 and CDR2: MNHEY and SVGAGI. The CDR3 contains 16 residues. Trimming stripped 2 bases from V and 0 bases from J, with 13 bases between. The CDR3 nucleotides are TGTGCCAGCAGTTACGATTATGGGGCCCTGAACACTGAAGCTTTCTTT. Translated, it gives CASSYDYGALNTEAFF.

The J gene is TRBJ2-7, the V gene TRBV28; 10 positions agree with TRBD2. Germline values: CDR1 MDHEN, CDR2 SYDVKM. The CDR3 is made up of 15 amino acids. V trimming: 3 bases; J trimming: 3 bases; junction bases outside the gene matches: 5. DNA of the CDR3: TGTGCCAGCAGTTTCATAGGGACTAGCGACTACGAGCAGTACTTC. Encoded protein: CASSFIGTSDYEQYF.